The entry below gives a single T cell receptor (beta chain) sequence along with its context. The record originates from a study of blood T cell repertoires in COVID-19. The CDR3 contains 14 residues. V was shortened by 3 bases and J by 6 bases, with 11 bases between the two germline ends. Germline values: CDR1 SEHNR, CDR2 FQNEAQ (reference sequence). Clones were read by immunoSEQ multiplex PCR, and TCRdb kept only the in-frame ones, dropping some. Counted here are approximately 200,000 clones, approximately 83% occurring once; the ten biggest clones make up just under 7.5%. Sequencing was carried out using peripheral blood. The V gene is TRBV7-9, the J gene TRBJ2-2, with D possibly being TRBD1 (6 bases). The TCR originated in a woman between 45 and 60 years old with acute or convalescent COVID-19. CDR3 residues: CASSLGQGPGELFF. CDR3 bases: TGTGCCAGCAGCTTGGGTCAGGGGCCCGGGGAGCTGTTTTTT.